The 12 T cell receptor beta chains below come from one sample, sequenced in a study of human T cells and chemical hapten exposure. Each CDR3 protein is one row after TCRdb ran MiXCR on the RACE reads. The sample carries 50,000 to 65,000 distinct CDR3 sequences, 6.5% to 8.5% recorded once. Time point specified: pre-sensitization, week 0. Described treatment: therapeutic diphenylcyclopropenone sensitization with weekly scalp DPC. The material was whole blood, obtained in connection with sensitization to the hapten diphenylcyclopropenone (DPC). The receptors stem from a woman aged 25 to 39 with alopecia areata. Some clones in this sample may be carry-over from other donors' samples.

Ten or more counts support this clonotype. This chain uses TRBV7-3 with TRBJ2-2; a weak D match, TRBD1 (5 bases). The CDR3 contains 13 residues. The V end was cut by 5 bases, the J end by 7 bases, with 11 bases between. Germline assignment: CDR1 SGHTA and CDR2 FQGTGA. The CDR3 DNA reads as TGTGCCAGCAGCACCAGGGTGGGCGGGGAGCTGTTTTTT. This encodes CASSTRVGGELFF. Drawing the rest from reference TRBV7-3 and TRBJ2-2, the complete variable domain is GAGVSQTPSNKVTEKGKYVELRCDPISGHTALYWYRQSLGQGPEFLIYFQGTGAADDSGLPNDRFFAVRPEGSVSTLKIQRTERGDSAVYLCASSTRVGGELFFGEGSRLTVL.

The rearrangement links TRBV6-6 to TRBJ1-5; tentatively, D is TRBD1 (6 bases). The CDR3 sequence is 17 residues long. Germline assignment: CDR1 MNHNY and CDR2 SVGAGI (reference sequence). V was cut by 5 bases and J by 0 bases, with 17 bases left in between. The DNA for the CDR3 is TGTGCCAGCAGTCAGCTTGGGACATCCGATAGCAATCAGCCCCAGCATTTT. Amino acid sequence: CASSQLGTSDSNQPQHF.

This clonotype was detected once. Germline is not matched at one junction end, which may reflect a read error. The gene calls are TRBV12-3 or TRBV12-4 and TRBJ2-1; D is unresolved. The CDR3 totals 12 residues. CDR3 protein: CASSFPYNEQLF. CDR3 coding DNA: TGTGCCAGCAGTTTCCCATACAATGAGCAGCTCTTC.

This clonotype has at least ten counts. The genes are TRBV12-3 or TRBV12-4 and TRBJ2-5; TRBD2 matches at 8 bases. CDR3 length: 17 residues. Losses at the gene ends were 0 bases for V and 1 base for J; bases not matched to a gene: 7. The CDR3 region is CASSLALLAGTQETQYF. In DNA form, the CDR3 reads TGTGCCAGCAGTTTAGCGCTATTAGCGGGGACCCAAGAGACCCAGTACTTC.

The genes are TRBV2 and TRBJ1-2; no firm D call. Germline CDR1 is SNHLY and CDR2 is FYNNEI. V was clipped by 4 bases and J by 2 bases, with 11 bases between them. This CDR3 has 14 amino acids. This CDR3 is CASSVSVPNYGYTF. Written as DNA, the CDR3 is TGTGCCAGCAGTGTCAGTGTCCCAAACTATGGCTACACCTTC.

This clonotype was detected ten times or more. The chain uses TRBV6-1 and TRBJ2-1; D remains ambiguous. The CDR3 extends over 14 amino acids. V was shortened by 10 bases and J by 4 bases, with 17 bases between the two germline ends. Germline CDR1 is MNHNS and CDR2 is SASEGT. The CDR3 loop is CATTPGLEYNEQFF. CDR3 DNA sequence: TGTGCCACGACCCCGGGCCTGGAGTACAATGAGCAGTTCTTC.

This clonotype was recorded many times. This chain joins TRBV6-5 and TRBJ1-1, with 8 bases lining up with TRBD1. This CDR3 region has 13 residues. Germline V gene sequence: CDR1 MNHEY, CDR2 SVGAGI. The V segment lost 6 bases and the J segment 5 bases; nucleotides outside the gene matches: 5. The CDR3 DNA sequence: TGTGCCAGCAGGCGGGACAGGAGTACTGAAGCTTTCTTT. Its translation: CASRRDRSTEAFF.

For this clonotype: A much larger clone differs by one base, so this may be a read error. This chain connects TRBV9 to TRBJ2-1; D may be TRBD1 (5 bases). Trimming took off 0 bases at V and 7 bases at J, with 8 bases between the two ends. Germline CDR1 SGDLS, CDR2 YYNGEE. This CDR3 has 13 amino acids. In nucleotides, the CDR3 is TGTGCCAGCAGCGTAGGGGGCATGAATGAGCAGTTCTTC. It yields the protein CASSVGGMNEQFF.

The sample holds a few counts of this clonotype. The rearrangement links TRBV10-3 to TRBJ2-2; D is unresolved. CDR1 and CDR2 (germline): ENHRY, SYGVKD. The CDR3 is 14 amino acids. V was trimmed by 7 bases and J by 3 bases, leaving 12 bases between them. The CDR3 region has the DNA TGTGCCATCACCTTGGACGGAGACACCGGGGAGCTGTTTTTT. Translated: CAITLDGDTGELFF.

V gene TRBV7-3 combines with J gene TRBJ2-6; D is possibly TRBD1 (7 bases). The length of the CDR3 is 18 residues. Germline CDR1 reads SGHTA; CDR2 reads FQGTGA. The ends were cut back, 0 bases at V and 0 bases at J, with 12 bases in the middle. CDR3 residues: CASSLTGGGDSGANVLTF. The CDR3 DNA is TGTGCCAGCAGCTTAACAGGGGGCGGGGACTCTGGGGCCAACGTCCTGACTTTC.

This clonotype appeared many times. The V gene is TRBV2, the J gene TRBJ2-5; 7 positions match TRBD2. The CDR3 extends over 12 amino acids. Trimming took 10 bases from V and 2 from J; bases not matched to a gene: 4. CDR1 is SNHLY, CDR2 FYNNEI, per germline. The CDR3 region has the DNA TGTGCCACCCTGCGGGGGCAAGAGACCCAGTACTTC. Residues: CATLRGQETQYF.

This clonotype was detected only a few times. This rearrangement joins TRBV5-1 to TRBJ1-2; D perhaps matches TRBD1 (6 bases). V dropped 2 bases and J dropped 3 bases, with 14 bases sitting between them. This CDR3 region has 15 residues. From germline, CDR1 is SGHRS and CDR2 YFSETQ. Here the CDR3 reads CASSFWGLGDYGYTF. The CDR3 DNA is TGCGCCAGCAGCTTCTGGGGGCTAGGAGACTATGGCTACACCTTC.